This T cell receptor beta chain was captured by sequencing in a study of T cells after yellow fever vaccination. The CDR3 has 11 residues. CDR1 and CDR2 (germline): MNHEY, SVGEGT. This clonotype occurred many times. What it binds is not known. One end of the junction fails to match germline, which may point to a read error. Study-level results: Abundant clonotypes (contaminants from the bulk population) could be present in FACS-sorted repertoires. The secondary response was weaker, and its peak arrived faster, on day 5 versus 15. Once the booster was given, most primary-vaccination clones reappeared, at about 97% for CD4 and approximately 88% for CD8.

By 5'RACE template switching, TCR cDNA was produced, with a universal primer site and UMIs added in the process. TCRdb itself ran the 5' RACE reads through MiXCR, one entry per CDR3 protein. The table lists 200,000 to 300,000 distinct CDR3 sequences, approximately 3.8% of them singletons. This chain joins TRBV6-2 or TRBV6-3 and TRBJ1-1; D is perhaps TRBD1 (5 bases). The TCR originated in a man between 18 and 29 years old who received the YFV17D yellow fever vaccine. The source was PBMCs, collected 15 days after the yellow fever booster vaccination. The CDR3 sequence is CASTPGGAKIF. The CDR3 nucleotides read TGTGCCAGCACCCCCGGCGGGGCGAAGATCTTT.